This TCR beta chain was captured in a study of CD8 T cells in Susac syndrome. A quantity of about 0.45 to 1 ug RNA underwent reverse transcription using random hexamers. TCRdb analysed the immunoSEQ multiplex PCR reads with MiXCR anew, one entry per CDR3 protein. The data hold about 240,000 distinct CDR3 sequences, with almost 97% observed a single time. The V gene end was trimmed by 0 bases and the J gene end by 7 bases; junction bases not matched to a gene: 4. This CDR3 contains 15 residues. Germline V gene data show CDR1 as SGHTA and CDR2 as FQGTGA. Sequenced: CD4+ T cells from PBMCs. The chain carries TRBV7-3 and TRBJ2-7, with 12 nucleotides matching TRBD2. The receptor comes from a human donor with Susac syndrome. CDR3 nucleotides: TGTGCCAGCAGCTTAACACTAGCGGGAGGTGCTGAGCAGTACTTC. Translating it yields CASSLTLAGGAEQYF.